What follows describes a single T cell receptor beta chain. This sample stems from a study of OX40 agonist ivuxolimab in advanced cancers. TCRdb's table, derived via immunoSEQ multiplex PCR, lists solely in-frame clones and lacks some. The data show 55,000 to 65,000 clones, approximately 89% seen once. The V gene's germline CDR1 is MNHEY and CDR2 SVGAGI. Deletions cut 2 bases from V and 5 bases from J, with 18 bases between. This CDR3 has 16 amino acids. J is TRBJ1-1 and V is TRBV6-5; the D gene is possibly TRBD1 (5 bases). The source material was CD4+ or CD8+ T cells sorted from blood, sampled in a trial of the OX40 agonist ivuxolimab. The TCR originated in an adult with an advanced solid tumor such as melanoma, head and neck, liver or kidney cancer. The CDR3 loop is CASSYGGAAGYTEAFF. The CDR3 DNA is TGTGCCAGCAGTTACGGTGGGGCAGCTGGTTATACTGAAGCTTTCTTT.